Each of the 13 T cell receptor beta chains below was sequenced from the same sample in a study of blood T cell repertoires in COVID-19. Clones were read by immunoSEQ multiplex PCR, and TCRdb kept only the in-frame ones, dropping some. The repertoire holds 150,000 or so clones, with 85% as singletons. The sample was peripheral blood. The origin of the receptors is a woman aged 50 to 60 with COVID-19, enrolled during active disease.

J is TRBJ1-5 and V is TRBV1. TRBV1 is a listed pseudogene. This CDR3 has 12 amino acids. Written as DNA, the CDR3 is TGCACCAGCAGCCGAGTTTTTGAGCCCCAGCATTTT. It encodes CTSSRVFEPQHF.

V usage is TRBV28 and J usage is TRBJ1-4, with a possible D match to TRBD1 (5 bases). Trimming pared 9 bases from V and 7 bases from J, leaving 15 bases between. The germline gives CDR1 MDHEN, CDR2 SYDVKM. There are 13 residues in the CDR3. This CDR3 reads CARRDRVFEKLFF. CDR3 sequence (DNA): TGTGCCAGACGCGACAGAGTCTTTGAAAAACTGTTTTTT.

The V call is TRBV9, the J call TRBJ1-2, with D tentatively TRBD1 (5 bases). Trimming took 4 bases from V and 3 from J, leaving 16 bases between them. Germline CDR1 is SGDLS and CDR2 is YYNGEE. There are 15 residues in the CDR3. The DNA of the CDR3 is TGTGCCAGCAGCCCCGGGGGGGACTTGGACTATGGCTACACCTTC. This encodes CASSPGGDLDYGYTF.

The V call is TRBV7-2, the J call TRBJ1-6; tentatively, D is TRBD1 (6 bases). The ends were cut back, 1 base at V and 7 bases at J, with 14 bases in the middle. CDR3 size: 16 residues. From germline, CDR1 is SGHTA and CDR2 FQGNSA. The CDR3 here is CASSLGQLGTNSPLHF. The CDR3 DNA sequence: TGTGCCAGCAGCTTAGGGCAGCTTGGGACAAATTCACCCCTCCACTTT.

The CDR3 DNA sequence: TGCGCCAGCAGCTTGGTCAGTGTTCCTAGCACAGATACGCAGTATTTT. Protein product: CASSLVSVPSTDTQYF. The genes are TRBV5-1 and TRBJ2-3; D uncertain. The CDR3 totals 16 residues. V lost 0 bases and J lost 0, with 11 bases in between. CDR1 and CDR2 from the germline V gene are SGHRS and YFSETQ. The full variable domain, with the rest looked up from reference TRBV5-1 and TRBJ2-3, is KAGVTQTPRYLIKTRGQQVTLSCSPISGHRSVSWYQQTPGQGLQFLFEYFSETQRNKGNFPGRFSGRQFSNSRSEMNVSTLELGDSALYLCASSLVSVPSTDTQYFGPGTRLTVL.

This sequence joins TRBV12-3 or TRBV12-4 and TRBJ1-6; a possible D gene is TRBD1 (5 bases). The length of the CDR3 is 13 residues. The V end lost 3 bases, the J end lost 7 bases, and 7 bases lay between the germline ends. CDR3 amino acids: CASSFAGNSPLHF. CDR3 nucleotides: TGTGCCAGCAGTTTCGCAGGGAATTCACCCCTCCACTTT.

The V gene is TRBV27, the J gene TRBJ2-1; 9 bases are a match to TRBD2. Germline V gene lookup returns CDR1 MNHEY and CDR2 SMNVEV (reference sequence). The trim removed 6 bases at V and 4 bases at J, leaving 7 bases unmatched. The CDR3 is 15 amino acids. CDR3 bases: TGTGCCAGCAGGGGCGGGACTAGCATATACAATGAGCAGTTCTTC. It encodes CASRGGTSIYNEQFF.

The genes are TRBV5-6 and TRBJ2-7; 12 nucleotides agree with TRBD1. Per germline, CDR1 SGHDT and CDR2 YYEEEE. The CDR3 runs 15 residues. V gave up 4 bases and J gave up 7 bases; unmatched junction bases: 9. This CDR3 is CASSPGGQGAREQYF. DNA for the CDR3: TGTGCCAGCAGCCCGGGGGGACAGGGGGCGAGGGAGCAGTACTTC.

This chain connects TRBV6-2 or TRBV6-3 to TRBJ2-5, with 12 bases matching TRBD2. This CDR3 has 19 amino acids. Germline V gene lookup returns CDR1 MNHEY and CDR2 SVGEGT. J gave up 7 bases and V 6 bases, and 21 bases lay outside the gene matches. The CDR3 loop reads CASSPTRSLAGGYDVTQYF. The CDR3 nucleotides are TGTGCCAGCAGCCCGACTAGGTCCCTAGCGGGGGGGTATGATGTGACCCAGTACTTC.

The V gene is TRBV10-3, the J gene TRBJ2-7; D might be TRBD2 (6 bases). The V end lost 3 bases, the J end lost 0 bases, and 12 bases lay between the germline ends. From germline, CDR1 is ENHRY and CDR2 SYGVKD. The length of the CDR3 is 15 residues. The CDR3 nucleotides are TGTGCCATCAGTGACCCGGGACTCTACTCCTACGAGCAGTACTTC. Protein: CAISDPGLYSYEQYF.

The chain combines TRBV7-9 with TRBJ2-6, with 7 bases identical to TRBD1. The CDR3 sequence is 15 residues long. In germline, CDR1 is SEHNR, CDR2 FQNEAQ (reference sequence). V trimming: 5 bases; J trimming: 2 bases; junction bases outside the gene matches: 3. Here the CDR3 DNA reads TGTGCCAGCAGCAAGGGACAGACTGGGGCCAACGTCCTGACTTTC. This translates into CASSKGQTGANVLTF. The whole variable domain, filled in from reference TRBV7-9 and TRBJ2-6, reads DTGVSQNPRHKITKRGQNVTFRCDPISEHNRLYWYRQTLGQGPEFLTYFQNEAQLEKSRLLSDRFSAERPKGSFSTLEIQRTEQGDSAMYLCASSKGQTGANVLTFGAGSRLTVL.

The chain recombines TRBV4-1 with TRBJ2-3; D perhaps matches TRBD2 (5 bases). Per germline, CDR1 MGHRA and CDR2 YSYEKL. The length of the CDR3 is 14 residues. Trimming left V 4 bases short and J 5 bases short, with 13 bases between. The DNA of the CDR3 is TGCGCCAGCAGCCCTATCGGGGTCGTAGATACGCAGTATTTT. Protein sequence: CASSPIGVVDTQYF.

This sequence joins TRBV28 and TRBJ1-4; TRBD1 is a possible D gene (6 bases). Germline CDR1 reads MDHEN; CDR2 reads SYDVKM. V lost 4 bases and J lost 0, with 6 bases in between. The CDR3 covers 14 residues. In DNA, the CDR3 is TGTGCCAGCAGTTGGACAGCAACTAATGAAAAACTGTTTTTT. Translated, it gives CASSWTATNEKLFF.